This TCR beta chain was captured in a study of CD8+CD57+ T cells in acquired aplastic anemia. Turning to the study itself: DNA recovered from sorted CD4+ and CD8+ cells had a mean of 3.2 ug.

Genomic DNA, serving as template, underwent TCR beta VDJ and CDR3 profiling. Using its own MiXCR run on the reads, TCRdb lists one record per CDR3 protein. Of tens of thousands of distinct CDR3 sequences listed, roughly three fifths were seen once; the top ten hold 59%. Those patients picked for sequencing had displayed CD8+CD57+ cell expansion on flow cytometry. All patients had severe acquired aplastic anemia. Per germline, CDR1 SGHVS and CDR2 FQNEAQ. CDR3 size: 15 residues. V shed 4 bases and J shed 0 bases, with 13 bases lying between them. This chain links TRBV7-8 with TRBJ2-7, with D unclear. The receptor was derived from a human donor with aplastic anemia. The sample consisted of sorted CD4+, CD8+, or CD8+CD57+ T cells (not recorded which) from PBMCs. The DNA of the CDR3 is TGTGCCAGCAGCTCCCCGGTCCAATTCTCCTACGAGCAGTACTTC. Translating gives CASSSPVQFSYEQYF.